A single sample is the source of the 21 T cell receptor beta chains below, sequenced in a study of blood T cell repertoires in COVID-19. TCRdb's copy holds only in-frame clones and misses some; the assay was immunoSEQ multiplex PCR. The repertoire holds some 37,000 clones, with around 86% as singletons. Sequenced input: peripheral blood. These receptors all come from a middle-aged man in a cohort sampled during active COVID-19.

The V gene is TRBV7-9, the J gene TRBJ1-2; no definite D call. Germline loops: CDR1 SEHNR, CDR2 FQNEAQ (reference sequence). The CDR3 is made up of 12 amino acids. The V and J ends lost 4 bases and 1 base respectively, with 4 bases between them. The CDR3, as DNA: TGTGCCAGCAGCTCTTATAACTATGGCTACACCTTC. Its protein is CASSSYNYGYTF.

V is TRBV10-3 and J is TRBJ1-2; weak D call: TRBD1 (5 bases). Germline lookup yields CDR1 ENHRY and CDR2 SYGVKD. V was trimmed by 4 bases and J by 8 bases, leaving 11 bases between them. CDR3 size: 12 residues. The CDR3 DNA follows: TGTGCCATCAGTGGCTATGGGGGGGGCTACACCTTC. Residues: CAISGYGGGYTF.

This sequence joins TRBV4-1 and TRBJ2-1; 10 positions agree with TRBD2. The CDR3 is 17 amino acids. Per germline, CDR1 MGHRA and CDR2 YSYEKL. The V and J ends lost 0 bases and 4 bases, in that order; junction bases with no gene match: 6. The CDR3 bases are TGCGCCAGCAGCCAAGAAAGAGGAGCGGGAGGGTACAATGAGCAGTTCTTC. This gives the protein CASSQERGAGGYNEQFF.

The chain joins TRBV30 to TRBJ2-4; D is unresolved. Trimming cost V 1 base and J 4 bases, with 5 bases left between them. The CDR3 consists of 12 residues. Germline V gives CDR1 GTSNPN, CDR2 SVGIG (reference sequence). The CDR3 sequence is CAWSGLKNIQYF. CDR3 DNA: TGTGCCTGGAGTGGACTTAAAAACATTCAGTACTTC. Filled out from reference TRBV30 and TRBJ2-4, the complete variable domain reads SQTIHQWPATLVQPVGSPLSLECTVEGTSNPNLYWYRQAAGRGLQLLFYSVGIGQISSEVPQNLSASRPQDRQFILSSKKLLLSDSGFYLCAWSGLKNIQYFGAGTRLSVL.

CDR3 in amino acids: CASSLGLAGMTDTQYF. In DNA, the CDR3 is TGTGCCAGCAGCTTAGGGCTAGCGGGAATGACAGATACGCAGTATTTT. The chain carries TRBV13 and TRBJ2-3; 9 positions match TRBD2. The V and J ends lost 0 bases and 3 bases, in that order; junction bases with no gene match: 4. The germline V gene has CDR1 PRHDT and CDR2 FYEKMQ (reference sequence). The CDR3 spans 16 residues.

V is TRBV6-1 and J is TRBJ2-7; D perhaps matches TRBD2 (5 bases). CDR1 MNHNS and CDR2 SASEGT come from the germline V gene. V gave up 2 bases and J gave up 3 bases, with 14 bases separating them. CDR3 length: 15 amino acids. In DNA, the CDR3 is TGTGCCAGCAGTGAACCCCCCAGCGGCTACTACGAGCAGTACGTC. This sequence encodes CASSEPPSGYYEQYV.

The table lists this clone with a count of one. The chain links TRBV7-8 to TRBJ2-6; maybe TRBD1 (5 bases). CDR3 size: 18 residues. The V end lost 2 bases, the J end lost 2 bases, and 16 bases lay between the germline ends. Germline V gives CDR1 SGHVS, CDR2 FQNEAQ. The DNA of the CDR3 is TGTGCCAGCAGCTTAATAGGGGTGGGGCCCACTGGGGCCAACGTCCTGACTTTC. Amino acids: CASSLIGVGPTGANVLTF. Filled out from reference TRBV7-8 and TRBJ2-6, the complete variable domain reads GAGVSQSPRYKVAKRGQDVALRCDPISGHVSLFWYQQALGQGPEFLTYFQNEAQLDKSGLPSDRFFAERPEGSVSTLKIQRTQQEDSAVYLCASSLIGVGPTGANVLTFGAGSRLTVL.

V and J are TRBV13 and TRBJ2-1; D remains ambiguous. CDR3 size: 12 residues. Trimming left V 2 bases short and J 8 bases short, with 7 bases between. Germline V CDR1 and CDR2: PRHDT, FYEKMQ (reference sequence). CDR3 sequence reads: CASSLQSDEQFF. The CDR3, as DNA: TGTGCCAGCAGCTTACAGTCCGATGAGCAGTTCTTC.

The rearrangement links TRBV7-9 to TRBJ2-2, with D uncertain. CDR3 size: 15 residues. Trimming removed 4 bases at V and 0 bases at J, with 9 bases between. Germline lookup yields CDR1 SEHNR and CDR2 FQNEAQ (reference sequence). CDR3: CASSSQIANTGELFF. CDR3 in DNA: TGTGCCAGCAGCTCCCAGATCGCGAACACCGGGGAGCTGTTTTTT.

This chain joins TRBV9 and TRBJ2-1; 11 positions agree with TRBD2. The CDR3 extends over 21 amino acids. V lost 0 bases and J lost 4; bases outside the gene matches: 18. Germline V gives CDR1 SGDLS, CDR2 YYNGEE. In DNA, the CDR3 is TGTGCCAGCAGCGTAGCTACAAGGGGGGAGGCTAGCGGGAGGAGTTACAATGAGCAGTTCTTC. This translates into CASSVATRGEASGRSYNEQFF.

In nucleotides, the CDR3 is TGTGCCAGCAGCTTCCGGGACCTAGCGGGCACAGATACGCAGTATTTT. Translation: CASSFRDLAGTDTQYF. This sequence joins TRBV7-2 and TRBJ2-3; 7 bases are a match to TRBD2. The V gene end was trimmed by 3 bases and the J gene end by 1 base; junction bases not matched to a gene: 7. The CDR3 contains 16 residues. CDR1 is SGHTA and CDR2 is FQGNSA in the germline V gene.

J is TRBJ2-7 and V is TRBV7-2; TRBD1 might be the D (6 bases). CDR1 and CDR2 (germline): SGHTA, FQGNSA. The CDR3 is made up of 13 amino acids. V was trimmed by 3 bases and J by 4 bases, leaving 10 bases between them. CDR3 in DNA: TGTGCCAGCAGCTTCACAGGGTGGTACGAGCAGTACGTC. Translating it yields CASSFTGWYEQYV.

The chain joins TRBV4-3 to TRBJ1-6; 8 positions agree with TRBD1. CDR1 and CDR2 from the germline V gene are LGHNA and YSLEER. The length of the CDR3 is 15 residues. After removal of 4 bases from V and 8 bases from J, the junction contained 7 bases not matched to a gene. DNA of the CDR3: TGCGCCAGCAGCCGCTACAGGGGGACCCATTCACCCCTCCACTTT. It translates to CASSRYRGTHSPLHF.

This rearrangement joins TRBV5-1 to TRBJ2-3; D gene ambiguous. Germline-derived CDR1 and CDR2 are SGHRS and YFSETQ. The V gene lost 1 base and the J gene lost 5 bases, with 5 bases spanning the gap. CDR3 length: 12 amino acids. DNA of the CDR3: TGCGCCAGCAGCTTGTTCGGAGATACGCAGTATTTT. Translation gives CASSLFGDTQYF.

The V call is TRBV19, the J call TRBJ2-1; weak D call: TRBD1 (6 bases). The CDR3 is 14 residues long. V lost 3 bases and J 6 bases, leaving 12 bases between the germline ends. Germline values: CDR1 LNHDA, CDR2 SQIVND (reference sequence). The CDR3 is CASSIPGVGNEQFF. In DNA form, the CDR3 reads TGTGCCAGTAGTATCCCAGGGGTGGGCAATGAGCAGTTCTTC.

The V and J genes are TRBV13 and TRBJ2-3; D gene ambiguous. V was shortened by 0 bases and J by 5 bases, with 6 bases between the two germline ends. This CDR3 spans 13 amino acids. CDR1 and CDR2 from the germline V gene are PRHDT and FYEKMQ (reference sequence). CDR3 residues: CASSLGSGDTQYF. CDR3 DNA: TGTGCCAGCAGCTTAGGTAGTGGAGATACGCAGTATTTT.

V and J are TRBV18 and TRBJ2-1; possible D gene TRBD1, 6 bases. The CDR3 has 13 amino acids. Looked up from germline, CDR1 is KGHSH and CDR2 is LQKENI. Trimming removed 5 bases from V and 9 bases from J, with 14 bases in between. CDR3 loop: CASSLQDRAEQFF. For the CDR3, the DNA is TGTGCCAGCTCATTACAGGACAGAGCTGAGCAGTTCTTC.

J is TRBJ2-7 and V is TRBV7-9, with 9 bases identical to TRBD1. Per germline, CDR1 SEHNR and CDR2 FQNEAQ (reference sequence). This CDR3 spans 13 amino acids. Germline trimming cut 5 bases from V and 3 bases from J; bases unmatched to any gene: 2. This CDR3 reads CASSGQGHYEQYF. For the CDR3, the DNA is TGTGCCAGCAGCGGACAGGGGCACTACGAGCAGTACTTC.

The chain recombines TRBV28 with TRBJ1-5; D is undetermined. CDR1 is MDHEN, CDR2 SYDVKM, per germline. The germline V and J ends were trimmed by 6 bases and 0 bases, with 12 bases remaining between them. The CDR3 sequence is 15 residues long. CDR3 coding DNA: TGTGCCAGCAGGCAGGATATGTATAGCAATCAGCCCCAGCATTTT. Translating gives CASRQDMYSNQPQHF.

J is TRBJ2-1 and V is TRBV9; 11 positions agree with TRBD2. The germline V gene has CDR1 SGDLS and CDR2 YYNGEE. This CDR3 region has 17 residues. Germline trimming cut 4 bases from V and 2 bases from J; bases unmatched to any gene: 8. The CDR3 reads CASSYSLLAGAYNEQFF. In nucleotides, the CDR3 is TGTGCCAGCAGCTACTCCCTACTAGCGGGAGCCTACAATGAGCAGTTCTTC.

This CDR3 is CASSPQQGNYGYTF. For the CDR3, the DNA is TGTGCCAGCTCACCTCAACAGGGGAACTATGGCTACACCTTC. The V gene is TRBV18, the J gene TRBJ1-2; 7 bases line up with TRBD1. Germline CDR1 is KGHSH and CDR2 is LQKENI. The J segment lost 2 bases and the V segment lost 3 bases, leaving 3 bases of the junction unmatched. The CDR3 runs to 14 residues.